This T cell receptor (beta chain) stems from a study of blood T cell repertoires in COVID-19. Across the study: Some COVID-19 samples were acute and others convalescent; all came from the United States, Italy and Spain.

Trimming removed 4 bases at V and 1 base at J, with 8 bases between. Germline CDR1 and CDR2: SGHRS and YFSETQ. This CDR3 is built from 13 residues. Clones were sequenced by immunoSEQ multiplex PCR, and TCRdb holds only the in-frame ones, with some missing. The sample carries under 60,000 clones, more than 80% recorded once. The chain uses TRBV5-1 and TRBJ1-2, with D unresolved. The sequence derives from a man in his sixties with acute or convalescent COVID-19. Sequencing was done on a sample of peripheral blood. The CDR3 sequence is CASSGESNYGYTF. CDR3 nucleotides: TGCGCCAGCAGCGGGGAGAGTAACTATGGCTACACCTTC.